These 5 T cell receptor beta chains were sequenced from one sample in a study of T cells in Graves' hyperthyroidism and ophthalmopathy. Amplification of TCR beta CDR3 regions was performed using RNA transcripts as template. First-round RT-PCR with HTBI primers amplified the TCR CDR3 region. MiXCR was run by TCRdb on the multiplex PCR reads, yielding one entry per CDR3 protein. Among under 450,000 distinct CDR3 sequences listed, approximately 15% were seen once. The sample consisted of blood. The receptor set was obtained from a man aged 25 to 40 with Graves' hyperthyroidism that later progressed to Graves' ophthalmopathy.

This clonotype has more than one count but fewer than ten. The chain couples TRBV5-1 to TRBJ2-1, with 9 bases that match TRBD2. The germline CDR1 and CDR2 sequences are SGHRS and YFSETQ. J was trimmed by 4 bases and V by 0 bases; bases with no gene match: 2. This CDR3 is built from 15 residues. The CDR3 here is CASSLDLAGYNEQFF. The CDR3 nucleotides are TGCGCCAGCAGCTTGGATCTAGCGGGATACAATGAGCAGTTCTTC.

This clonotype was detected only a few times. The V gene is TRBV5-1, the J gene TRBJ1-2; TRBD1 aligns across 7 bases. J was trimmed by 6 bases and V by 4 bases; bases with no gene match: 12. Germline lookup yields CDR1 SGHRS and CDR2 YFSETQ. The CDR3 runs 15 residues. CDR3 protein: CASSAGTVLSDGYTF. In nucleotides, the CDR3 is TGCGCCAGCAGCGCCGGGACAGTTCTTTCTGATGGCTACACCTTC.

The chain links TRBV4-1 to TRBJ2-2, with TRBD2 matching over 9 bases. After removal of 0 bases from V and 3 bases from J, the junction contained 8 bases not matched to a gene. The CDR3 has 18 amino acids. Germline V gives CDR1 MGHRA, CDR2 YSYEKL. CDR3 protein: CASSQDGSGGPYTGELFF. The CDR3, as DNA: TGCGCCAGCAGCCAAGATGGAAGCGGGGGGCCCTACACCGGGGAGCTGTTTTTT.

The chain's CDR3 is CASSVGPGTGTYEQYF. CDR3 nucleotide sequence: TGTGCCAGCAGCGTAGGGCCCGGGACAGGTACCTACGAGCAGTACTTC. This chain links TRBV9 with TRBJ2-7; TRBD1 aligns across 8 bases. J was trimmed by 2 bases and V by 0 bases; bases with no gene match: 7. Germline V gives CDR1 SGDLS, CDR2 YYNGEE. The CDR3 loop spans 16 amino acids.

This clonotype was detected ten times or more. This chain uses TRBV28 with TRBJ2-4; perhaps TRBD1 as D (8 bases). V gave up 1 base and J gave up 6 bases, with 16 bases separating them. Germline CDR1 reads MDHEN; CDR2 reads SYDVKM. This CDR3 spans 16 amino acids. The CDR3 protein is CASSLFNRGGGNIQYF. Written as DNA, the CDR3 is TGTGCCAGCAGTTTATTTAACAGGGGGGGAGGAAACATTCAGTACTTC.